Here is one T cell receptor (beta chain) with its context. The antigen is not known. Repertoires were generated with immunoSEQ multiplex PCR, while TCRdb's copy carries only in-frame clones and drops some. Here the sample spans about 83,000 clones, 95% to 98% being singletons. The data were taken from a study of Tregs in tolerant kidney transplant recipients. Trimming removed 5 bases from V and 1 base from J; junction bases left unmatched: 3. Germline CDR1 is GTSNPN and CDR2 is SVGIG (reference sequence). The CDR3 contains 13 residues. Points from the study as a whole: Changing PCR primers prevented nucleotide comparison between some patients' samples.

This receptor was obtained from a human donor who received a combined kidney and bone marrow transplant. This sequence joins TRBV30 and TRBJ2-3; 7 nucleotides line up with TRBD2. The sequencing here drew on CD4+ T cells from blood, taken before the transplant. The DNA of the CDR3 is TGTGCCTGGGGACTAGGGGGCACAGATACGCAGTATTTT. It encodes CAWGLGGTDTQYF.